This passage covers 14 T cell receptor beta chains from one sample sequenced in a study of Tregs in tolerant kidney transplant recipients. The repertoire was sequenced with immunoSEQ multiplex PCR; TCRdb's copy has only in-frame clones and lacks some. This table holds over 55,000 clones, about four fifths found once. The sample comprised CD4+ T cells from blood. These receptors were obtained from a human donor in good health.

V gene TRBV7-3 combines with J gene TRBJ2-1; 15 nucleotides match TRBD2. The CDR3 loop spans 16 amino acids. V gave up 4 bases and J gave up 7 bases; unmatched junction bases: 5. Germline CDR1 SGHTA, CDR2 FQGTGA. The CDR3 protein is CASSSTGTSGRNEQFF. The DNA of the CDR3 is TGTGCCAGCAGCTCGACCGGGACTAGCGGGAGGAATGAGCAGTTCTTC. The entire variable domain, with the rest obtained from reference TRBV7-3 and TRBJ2-1, is as follows: GAGVSQTPSNKVTEKGKYVELRCDPISGHTALYWYRQSLGQGPEFLIYFQGTGAADDSGLPNDRFFAVRPEGSVSTLKIQRTERGDSAVYLCASSSTGTSGRNEQFFGPGTRLTVL.

The rearrangement links TRBV5-6 to TRBJ2-3; 12 bases line up with TRBD2. The CDR3 is 16 residues long. The V gene's germline CDR1 is SGHDT and CDR2 YYEEEE. The junction had 3 bases not matched to a gene; V was cut back by 2 bases and J by 2 bases. In nucleotides, the CDR3 is TGTGCCAGCAGCTTTGGGACTAGCGGGCCCACAGATACGCAGTATTTT. This gives the protein CASSFGTSGPTDTQYF.

CDR3 amino acids: CASSPPLGQAGGLTDTQYF. CDR3 DNA sequence: TGTGCCAGTAGCCCCCCCCTTGGGCAAGCGGGGGGGCTGACAGATACGCAGTATTTT. The genes are TRBV19 and TRBJ2-3; 10 positions agree with TRBD2. Germline CDR1 reads LNHDA; CDR2 reads SQIVND (reference sequence). Trimming at V came to 6 bases and at J to 3 bases, leaving 18 bases not matched to a gene. The CDR3 runs 19 residues.

This chain links TRBV7-2 with TRBJ1-5; D not resolved. CDR3 length: 14 residues. Germline V lookup: CDR1 SGHTA, CDR2 FQGNSA. V gave up 5 bases and J gave up 7 bases, with 15 bases separating them. The CDR3 DNA follows: TGTGCCAGCAGCGTTACTAGGGATTTCCAGCCCCAGCATTTT. This translates into CASSVTRDFQPQHF.

CDR3 loop: CASRQGGRGYGYTF. In DNA, the CDR3 is TGTGCCAGTAGGCAGGGGGGTAGGGGCTATGGCTACACCTTC. The chain combines TRBV19 with TRBJ1-2; 7 positions match TRBD1. The CDR3 runs to 14 residues. Germline CDR1 and CDR2: LNHDA and SQIVND (reference sequence). The V and J ends lost 6 bases and 4 bases, in that order; junction bases with no gene match: 8.

V is TRBV29-1 and J is TRBJ1-1; unclear D gene. V dropped 1 base and J dropped 3 bases, with 3 bases sitting between them. CDR3 length: 11 residues. The germline V gene encodes CDR1 SQVTM and CDR2 ANQGSEA. The CDR3 sequence: CSVEGDTEAFF. The DNA of the CDR3 is TGCAGCGTTGAAGGGGACACTGAAGCTTTCTTT.

This clone has more than one count but fewer than ten. The V gene is TRBV6-1, the J gene TRBJ2-1; 8 nucleotides line up with TRBD2. The trim removed 3 bases at V and 10 bases at J, leaving 11 bases unmatched. Germline lookup yields CDR1 MNHNS and CDR2 SASEGT. This CDR3 contains 15 residues. CDR3 coding DNA: TGTGCCAGCAGTGACCCGGCGGGAGGAAGGGAAGAGCAGTTCTTC. This codes for CASSDPAGGREEQFF.

This chain links TRBV9 with TRBJ2-1, with D possibly matching TRBD1 (6 bases). The germline CDR1 and CDR2 sequences are SGDLS and YYNGEE. The germline V and J ends were trimmed by 3 bases and 0 bases, with 10 bases remaining between them. This CDR3 is 15 amino acids long. CDR3 DNA: TGTGCCAGCAGCGCGGACAGTCGCTCCTACAATGAGCAGTTCTTC. Its protein is CASSADSRSYNEQFF. Drawing the rest from reference TRBV9 and TRBJ2-1, the complete variable domain is DSGVTQTPKHLITATGQRVTLRCSPRSGDLSVYWYQQSLDQGLQFLIQYYNGEERAKGNILERFSAQQFPDLHSELNLSSLELGDSALYFCASSADSRSYNEQFFGPGTRLTVL.

The chain couples TRBV15 to TRBJ2-7; D not resolved. The CDR3 sequence is 14 residues long. The germline gives CDR1 LNHNV, CDR2 YYDKDF (reference sequence). Trimming removed 5 bases from V and 0 bases from J, with 11 bases in between. DNA of the CDR3: TGTGCCACCAGCCTCGGCGGAGACTCCTACGAGCAGTACTTC. Translated, it gives CATSLGGDSYEQYF.

The V and J genes are TRBV18 and TRBJ2-1; D could derive from TRBD1 or TRBD2 (5 bases each). The germline gives CDR1 KGHSH, CDR2 LQKENI. This CDR3 comprises 15 residues. V lost 4 bases, J lost 8 bases, and 18 bases lay in between. The CDR3 reads CASSRNLGELDEQFF. DNA of the CDR3: TGTGCCAGCTCACGGAATCTGGGGGAGCTCGATGAGCAGTTCTTC.

The rearrangement links TRBV15 to TRBJ1-2, with a weak D call TRBD1 (5 bases). V gave up 2 bases and J gave up 5 bases, with 12 bases separating them. Germline-derived CDR1 and CDR2 are LNHNV and YYDKDF (reference sequence). The CDR3 extends over 14 amino acids. CDR3 residues: CATSRPNQGYGYTF. The CDR3 nucleotides read TGTGCCACCAGCAGACCAAACCAGGGTTATGGCTACACCTTC.

This clone has more than one count but fewer than ten. This CDR3 is CASSHIGQGVSPLHF. DNA of the CDR3: TGTGCCAGCAGTCATATCGGACAGGGTGTTTCACCCCTCCACTTT. V usage is TRBV6-5 and J usage is TRBJ1-6; 8 nucleotides align to TRBD1. Per the germline V gene, CDR1 is MNHEY and CDR2 is SVGAGI. V lost 5 bases to trimming and J lost 9 bases; unmatched junction nucleotides: 9. The CDR3 is 15 residues long.

This clone has only one observation. The chain recombines TRBV7-9 with TRBJ1-6; a weak D match, TRBD1 (6 bases). The CDR3 runs to 16 residues. CDR1 and CDR2 from the germline V gene are SEHNR and FQNEAQ (reference sequence). V gave up 5 bases and J gave up 5 bases, with 16 bases separating them. The CDR3 region is CASSPQRGHDNSPLHF. The CDR3 DNA is TGTGCCAGCAGCCCTCAAAGGGGACACGATAATTCACCCCTCCACTTT. Looking up the rest from reference TRBV7-9 and TRBJ1-6 gives the full variable domain: DTGVSQNPRHKITKRGQNVTFRCDPISEHNRLYWYRQTLGQGPEFLTYFQNEAQLEKSRLLSDRFSAERPKGSFSTLEIQRTEQGDSAMYLCASSPQRGHDNSPLHFGNGTRLTVT.

V usage is TRBV11-2 and J usage is TRBJ2-1; 13 bases match TRBD2. This CDR3 comprises 15 residues. V shed 5 bases and J 6 bases; nucleotides not matched to a gene: 4. Germline CDR1 is SGHAT and CDR2 is FQNNGV. CDR3: CASSATSGGVNEQFF. CDR3 nucleotide sequence: TGTGCCAGCAGCGCTACTAGCGGGGGGGTCAATGAGCAGTTCTTC.